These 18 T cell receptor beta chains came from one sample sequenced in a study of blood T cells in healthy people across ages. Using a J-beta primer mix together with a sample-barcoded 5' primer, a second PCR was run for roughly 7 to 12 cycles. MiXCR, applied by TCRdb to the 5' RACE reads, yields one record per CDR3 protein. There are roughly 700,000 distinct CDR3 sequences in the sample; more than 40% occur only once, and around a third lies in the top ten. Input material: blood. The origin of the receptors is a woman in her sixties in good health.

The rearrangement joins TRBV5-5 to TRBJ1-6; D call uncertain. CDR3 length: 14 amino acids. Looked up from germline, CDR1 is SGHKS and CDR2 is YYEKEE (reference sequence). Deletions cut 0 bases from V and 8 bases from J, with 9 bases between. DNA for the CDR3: TGTGCCAGCAGCTTGGGGGAATACTATTCACCCCTCCACTTT. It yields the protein CASSLGEYYSPLHF. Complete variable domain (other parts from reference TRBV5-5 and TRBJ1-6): DAGVTQSPTHLIKTRGQQVTLRCSPISGHKSVSWYQQVLGQGPQFIFQYYEKEERGRGNFPDRFSARQFPNYSSELNVNALLLGDSALYLCASSLGEYYSPLHFGNGTRLTVT.

Here the CDR3 reads CASSQEPGLGYGYTF. CDR3 sequence (DNA): TGCGCCAGCAGCCAAGAACCCGGGTTAGGCTATGGCTACACCTTC. The V call is TRBV4-3, the J call TRBJ1-2; D is uncertain. V gave up 0 bases and J gave up 4 bases, with 12 bases separating them. This CDR3 is built from 15 residues. The germline V gene has CDR1 LGHNA and CDR2 YSLEER.

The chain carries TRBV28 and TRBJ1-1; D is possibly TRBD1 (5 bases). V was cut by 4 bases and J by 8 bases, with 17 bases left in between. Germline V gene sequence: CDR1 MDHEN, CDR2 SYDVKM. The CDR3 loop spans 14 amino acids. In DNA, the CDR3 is TGTGCCAGCAGTTCCACCGGGACTAGCTTGGAAGCTTTCTTT. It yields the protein CASSSTGTSLEAFF.

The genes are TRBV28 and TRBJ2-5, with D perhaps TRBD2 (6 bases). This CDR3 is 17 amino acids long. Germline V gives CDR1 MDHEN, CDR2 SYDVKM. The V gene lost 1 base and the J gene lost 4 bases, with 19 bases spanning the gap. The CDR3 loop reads CASSLSQGGDYRETQYF. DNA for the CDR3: TGTGCCAGCAGTTTATCGCAGGGAGGTGATTATAGAGAGACCCAGTACTTC.

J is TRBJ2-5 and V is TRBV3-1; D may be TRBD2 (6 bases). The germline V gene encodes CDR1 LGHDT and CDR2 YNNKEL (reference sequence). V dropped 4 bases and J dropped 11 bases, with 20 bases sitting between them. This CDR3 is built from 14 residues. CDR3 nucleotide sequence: TGTGCCAGCAGCCCGACCCGGGACTTTGGGGAGCAGTACTTC. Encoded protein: CASSPTRDFGEQYF.

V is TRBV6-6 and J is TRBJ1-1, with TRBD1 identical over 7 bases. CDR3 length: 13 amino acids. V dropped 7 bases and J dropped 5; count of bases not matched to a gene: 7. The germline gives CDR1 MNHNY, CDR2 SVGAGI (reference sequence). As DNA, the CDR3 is TGTGCCAGCAATCAGGGGGGGAGAACTGAAGCTTTCTTT. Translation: CASNQGGRTEAFF.

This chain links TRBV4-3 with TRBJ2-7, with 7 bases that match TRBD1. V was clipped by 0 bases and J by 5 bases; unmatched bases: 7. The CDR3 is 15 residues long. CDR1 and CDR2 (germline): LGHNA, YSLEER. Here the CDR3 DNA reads TGCGCCAGCAGCCAAGATCGCACAGGGGACAACGAGCAGTACTTC. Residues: CASSQDRTGDNEQYF.

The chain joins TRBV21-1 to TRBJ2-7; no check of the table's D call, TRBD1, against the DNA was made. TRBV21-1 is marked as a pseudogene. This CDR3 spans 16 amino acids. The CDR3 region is CASSNRSGGASYEQYF. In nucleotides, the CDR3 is TGTGCCAGCAGCAATAGGTCGGGGGGCGCCTCCTACGAGCAGTACTTC.

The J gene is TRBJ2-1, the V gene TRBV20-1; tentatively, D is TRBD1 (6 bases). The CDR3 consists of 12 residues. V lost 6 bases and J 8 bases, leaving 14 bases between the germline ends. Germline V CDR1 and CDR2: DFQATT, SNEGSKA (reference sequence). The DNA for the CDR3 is TGCAGTGCCAGCCGACAGGTGGATGAGCAGTTCTTC. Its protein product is CSASRQVDEQFF.

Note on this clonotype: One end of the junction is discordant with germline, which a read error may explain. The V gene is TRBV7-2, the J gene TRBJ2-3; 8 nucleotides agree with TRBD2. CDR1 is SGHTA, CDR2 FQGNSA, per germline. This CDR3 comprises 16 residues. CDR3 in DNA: TGTGCCAGCAGTTTAGCAGTGGGACTAGAGGGAGATACGCAGTATTTT. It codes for CASSLAVGLEGDTQYF. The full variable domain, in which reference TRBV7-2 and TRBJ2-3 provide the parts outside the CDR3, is GAGVSQSPSNKVTEKGKDVELRCDPISGHTALYWYRQSLGQGLEFLIYFQGNSAPDKSGLPSDRFSAERTGGSVSTLTIQRTQQEDSAVYLCASSLAVGLEGDTQYFGPGTRLTVL.

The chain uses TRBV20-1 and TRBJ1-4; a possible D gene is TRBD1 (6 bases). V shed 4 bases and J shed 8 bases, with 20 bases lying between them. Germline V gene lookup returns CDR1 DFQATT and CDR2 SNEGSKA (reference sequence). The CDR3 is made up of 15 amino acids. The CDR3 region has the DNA TGCAGTGCTAATTTGTACAGGGCTTGGGGGGAAAAACTGTTTTTT. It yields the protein CSANLYRAWGEKLFF.

The CDR3 coding sequence is TGTGCCAGCAGTTTGGTCGTCGGGAGGGGTGAGACCCAGTACTTC. It yields the protein CASSLVVGRGETQYF. This chain joins TRBV12-3 or TRBV12-4 and TRBJ2-5; the match to TRBD2 covers 8 bases. V was pared by 3 bases and J by 5 bases, with 8 bases of the junction left unmatched. The CDR3 runs 15 residues.

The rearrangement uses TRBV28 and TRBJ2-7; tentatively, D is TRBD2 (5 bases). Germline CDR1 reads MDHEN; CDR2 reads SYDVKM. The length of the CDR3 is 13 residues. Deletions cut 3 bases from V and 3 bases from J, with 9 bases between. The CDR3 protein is CASSFGEHYEQYF. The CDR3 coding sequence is TGTGCCAGCAGTTTCGGGGAGCACTACGAGCAGTACTTC.

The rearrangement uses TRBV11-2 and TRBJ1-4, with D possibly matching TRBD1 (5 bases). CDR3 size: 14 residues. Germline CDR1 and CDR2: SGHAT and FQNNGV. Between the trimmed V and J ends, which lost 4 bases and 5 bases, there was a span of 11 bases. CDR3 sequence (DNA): TGTGCCAGCAGCTGGGACGGAACGAATGAAAAACTGTTTTTT. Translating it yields CASSWDGTNEKLFF.

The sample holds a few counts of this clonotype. The CDR3 loop reads CSAWLIETQYF. For the CDR3, the DNA is TGCAGTGCTTGGTTGATAGAGACCCAGTACTTC. The chain links TRBV20-1 to TRBJ2-7, with D hard to call. The DNA end is a closer match to TRBJ2-5, so the J assignment may be wrong. The CDR3 covers 11 residues. Germline CDR1 DFQATT, CDR2 SNEGSKA (reference sequence).

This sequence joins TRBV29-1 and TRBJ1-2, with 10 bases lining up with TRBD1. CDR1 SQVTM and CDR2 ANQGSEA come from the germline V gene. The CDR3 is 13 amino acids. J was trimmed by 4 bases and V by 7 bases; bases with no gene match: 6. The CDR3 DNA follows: TGCAGCGGTGGGGACAGGGGCGGCTATGGCTACACCTTC. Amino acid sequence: CSGGDRGGYGYTF. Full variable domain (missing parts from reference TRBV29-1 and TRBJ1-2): SAVISQKPSRDICQRGTSLTIQCQVDSQVTMMFWYRQQPGQSLTLIATANQGSEATYESGFVIDKFPISRPNLTFSTLTVSNMSPEDSSIYLCSGGDRGGYGYTFGSGTRLTVV.

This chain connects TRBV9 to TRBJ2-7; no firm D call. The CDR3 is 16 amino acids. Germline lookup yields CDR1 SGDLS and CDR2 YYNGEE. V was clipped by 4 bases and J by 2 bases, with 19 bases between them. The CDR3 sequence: CASSLSDLISPYEQYF. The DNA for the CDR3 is TGTGCCAGCAGCCTCTCTGACCTAATCTCGCCCTACGAGCAGTACTTC.

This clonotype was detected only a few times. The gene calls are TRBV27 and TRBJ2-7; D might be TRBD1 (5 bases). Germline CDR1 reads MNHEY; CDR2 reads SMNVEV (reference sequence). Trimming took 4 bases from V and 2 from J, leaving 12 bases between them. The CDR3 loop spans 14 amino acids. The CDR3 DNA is TGTGCCAGCAGTTCCCGGAAGGGGACCTACGAGCAGTACTTC. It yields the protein CASSSRKGTYEQYF.